Listed below are T cell receptor beta chains from one sample, sequenced in a study of blood T cells in healthy people across ages. TCRdb analysed the 5' RACE reads with MiXCR anew, one entry per CDR3 protein. Found here are around 1,800,000 distinct CDR3 sequences, approximately 40% of them singletons; the top ten hold under 30%. The material sequenced was blood. Receptor source: a human donor in good health. Both conserved end residues are part of each CDR3. D genes are given only for firm matches. The size of a clone is reported for some rows only, either as once, few or many, or as a class for expanded clones.

DNA,CDR3,size,J,D,V,length
TGTGCCAACAACACGGGGAGTAACTATGGCTACACCTTC,CANNTGSNYGYTF,.,TRBJ1-2,.,TRBV21-1,13
TGTGCCAGCAGCTTAGTCGGATACTCTGGAAACACCATATATTTT,CASSLVGYSGNTIYF,.,TRBJ1-3,.,TRBV7-2,15
TGTGCCAGCAGTGAGCAGGGGACAGGGGAAGAGACCCAGTACTTC,CASSEQGTGEETQYF,.,TRBJ2-5,TRBD1,TRBV6-1,15
TGTGCCAGCAGCGATGGACTAGCGGTAGAGACCCAGTACTTC,CASSDGLAVETQYF,.,TRBJ2-5,TRBD2,TRBV13,14
TGTGCTAGTGGTCCATACATGACAGGCAGAATATCCTACGAGCAGTACTTC,CASGPYMTGRISYEQYF,few,TRBJ2-7,.,TRBV12-5,17
TGTGCCATCTTCACCGGAGGGCGCGAGCAGTACTTC,CAIFTGGREQYF,few,TRBJ2-7,.,TRBV21-1,12
TGCAGTGCTAGTTCAGGGGCCGCCTACGAGCAGTACTTC,CSASSGAAYEQYF,.,TRBJ2-7,.,TRBV20-1,13
TGTGCCAGCAGTTCCCCCGGGACAGGGGGCTCGCGGCCCCAGCATTTT,CASSSPGTGGSRPQHF,.,TRBJ1-5,TRBD1,TRBV28,16
TGCAGTGCTATCCCTAGCGGGGGGGCAGTAACGGGCAATGAGCAGTTCTTC,CSAIPSGGAVTGNEQFF,few,TRBJ2-1,TRBD2,TRBV20-1,17
TGTGCCAGCAGGCCCCATCCTAGCGGGGGGACAGATACGCAGTATTTT,CASRPHPSGGTDTQYF,.,TRBJ2-3,TRBD2,TRBV2,16
TGCAGTGCTAGAGTCCGGACTGGCGGGGGATACAATGAGCAGTTCTTC,CSARVRTGGGYNEQFF,.,TRBJ2-1,TRBD2,TRBV20-1,16
TGCAGCTCGAGAGGGCCCGATGGCTACACCTTC,CSSRGPDGYTF,few,TRBJ1-2,.,TRBV29-1,11
TGTGCCAGCAGCTTAGACCGGACAGACGGCTACACCTTC,CASSLDRTDGYTF,.,TRBJ1-2,.,TRBV5-6,13
TGTGCCAGCAGTGAAAGGTTAGCCAAAAACATTCAGTACTTC,CASSERLAKNIQYF,few,TRBJ2-4,.,TRBV6-1,14
TGCAGCGTGGGAGGGGCAGCCAATGAGCAGTTCTTC,CSVGGAANEQFF,.,TRBJ2-1,TRBD2,TRBV29-1,12
TGTGCCAGCAGCCCCGCGGGGGGTGGACCCTACGAGCAGTACTTC,CASSPAGGGPYEQYF,.,TRBJ2-7,TRBD2,TRBV7-9,15
TGTGCCAGCAGCGGTAAGGCCCTTGGTGGCTATGGCTACACCTTC,CASSGKALGGYGYTF,.,TRBJ1-2,.,TRBV11-3,15
TGTGCCATCCGTCGAGGGGACTACACAGATACGCAGTATTTT,CAIRRGDYTDTQYF,.,TRBJ2-3,TRBD2,TRBV10-3,14
TGTGCCAGCAGCTTAGTTTTCGCGGGGGATTCCTACAATGAGCAGTTCTTC,CASSLVFAGDSYNEQFF,.,TRBJ2-1,TRBD2,TRBV7-6,17
TGTGCCATCAGTCAGTGGCAGAGGGAGACCCAGTACTTC,CAISQWQRETQYF,.,TRBJ2-5,.,TRBV24-1,13
TGCGCCAGCAGCCCAGACCCTCCAGGTGGGGGGAATTCACCCCCCCACTTT,CASSPDPPGGGNSPPHF,few,TRBJ1-6,.,TRBV4-1,17
TGTGCCAGCAGCTTAAGTACCCGGGGGGGCTCCGGGGAGCTGTTTTTT,CASSLSTRGGSGELFF,few,TRBJ2-2,TRBD2,TRBV7-2,16
TGTGCCAGCAGCTTAGGGGCGGCTTACAATGAGCAGTTCTTC,CASSLGAAYNEQFF,few,TRBJ2-1,.,TRBV7-2,14
TGCAGTGCTTCAAGCGGGGGGTTCTACGAGCAGTACTTC,CSASSGGFYEQYF,.,TRBJ2-7,TRBD2,TRBV20-1,13
TGTGCCAGCAGCTTAGTCGTCCCCGGCAGACCGAACACTGAAGCTTTCTTT,CASSLVVPGRPNTEAFF,.,TRBJ1-1,.,TRBV7-2,17
TGTGCCAGCAGTGGTCTAGGTGTTGGGTCTTTTCTAGGAGATACGCAGTATTTT,CASSGLGVGSFLGDTQYF,.,TRBJ2-3,.,TRBV27,18